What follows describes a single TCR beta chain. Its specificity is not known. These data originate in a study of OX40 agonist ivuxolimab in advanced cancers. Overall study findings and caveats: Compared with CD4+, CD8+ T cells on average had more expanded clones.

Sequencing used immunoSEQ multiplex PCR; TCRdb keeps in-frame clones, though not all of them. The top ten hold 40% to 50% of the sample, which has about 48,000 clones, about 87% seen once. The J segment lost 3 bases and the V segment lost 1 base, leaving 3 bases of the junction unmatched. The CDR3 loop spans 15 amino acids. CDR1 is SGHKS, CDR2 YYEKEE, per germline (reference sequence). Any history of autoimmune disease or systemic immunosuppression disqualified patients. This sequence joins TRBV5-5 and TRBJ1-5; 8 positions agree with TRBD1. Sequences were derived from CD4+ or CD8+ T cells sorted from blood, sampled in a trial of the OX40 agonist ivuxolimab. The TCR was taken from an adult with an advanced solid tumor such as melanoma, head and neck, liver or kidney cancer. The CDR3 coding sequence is TGTGCCAGCAGCTTGCTGCAGGGGGCCAATCAGCCCCAGCATTTT. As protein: CASSLLQGANQPQHF.